These 32 T cell receptor beta chains came from one sample sequenced in a study of blood T cells in healthy people across ages. Next came a second PCR, run for roughly 6 to 11 cycles, which used a sample-barcoded 5' primer along with a J-beta primer mix. TCRdb re-called the 5' RACE reads with MiXCR, one entry per CDR3 protein. Among approximately 810,000 distinct CDR3 sequences listed, around 34% were seen once. The material sequenced was blood. Receptor source: a young man in good health.

The rearrangement links TRBV2 to TRBJ1-2; 7 positions match TRBD1. CDR3 length equals 13 residues. The V gene end was trimmed by 10 bases and the J gene end by 4 bases; junction bases not matched to a gene: 9. CDR1 is SNHLY and CDR2 is FYNNEI in the germline V gene. CDR3 in amino acids: CATERGPLYGYTF. The CDR3 DNA follows: TGTGCCACCGAGAGGGGGCCCCTCTATGGCTACACCTTC.

This clonotype was observed a few times. V gene TRBV6-1 combines with J gene TRBJ2-3; TRBD2 aligns across 14 bases. Germline trimming cut 6 bases from V and 2 bases from J; bases unmatched to any gene: 10. CDR3 length equals 18 residues. In germline, CDR1 is MNHNS, CDR2 SASEGT. Written as DNA, the CDR3 is TGTGCCAGCAGACACCCGGGACTAGCGGGGGAGCCCACAGATACGCAGTATTTT. Translated: CASRHPGLAGEPTDTQYF.

The V and J genes are TRBV20-1 and TRBJ2-5; TRBD1 agrees at 8 bases. Germline V gene data show CDR1 as DFQATT and CDR2 as SNEGSKA (reference sequence). The CDR3 spans 13 residues. Unmatched junction bases numbered 4, after V lost 6 bases and J lost 1 base. The CDR3 coding sequence is TGCAGTGCCCCCGGACAGGGCCAAGAGACCCAGTACTTC. Its protein product is CSAPGQGQETQYF.

This clonotype has ten or more counts. This chain connects TRBV7-2 to TRBJ2-1; tentative D call: TRBD1 (6 bases). V lost 7 bases, J lost 11 bases, and 18 bases lay in between. CDR1 is SGHTA and CDR2 is FQGNSA in the germline V gene. This CDR3 spans 13 amino acids. CDR3 amino acids: CASMPGDTRKQFF. In nucleotides, the CDR3 is TGTGCCAGCATGCCAGGGGATACTAGGAAGCAGTTCTTC.

This rearrangement joins TRBV28 to TRBJ2-1, with 7 nucleotides matching TRBD1. Unmatched junction bases numbered 8, after V lost 5 bases and J lost 10 bases. This CDR3 has 13 residues. Germline V lookup: CDR1 MDHEN, CDR2 SYDVKM. CDR3 protein: CASSPGQHYEQFF. The CDR3 bases are TGTGCCAGCAGTCCGGGACAGCACTACGAGCAGTTCTTC.

Comment on this clonotype: A much larger clone lies a single base off, so this may be a read error. V and J are TRBV6-1 and TRBJ1-2, with no clear D. This CDR3 is built from 13 residues. The germline V gene has CDR1 MNHNS and CDR2 SASEGT. CDR3 bases: TGTGTCAGCAGTGAAAGAGGAGGGTATGGCTACACCTTC. Translation: CVSSERGGYGYTF.

The CDR3: CATSNLRGVQFF. DNA of the CDR3: TGTGCCACCAGCAACCTGAGGGGGGTGCAGTTCTTC. The V call is TRBV15, the J call TRBJ2-1, with D perhaps assigned TRBD1 or TRBD2 (6 bases each). The CDR3 extends over 12 amino acids. Germline V CDR1 and CDR2: LNHNV, YYDKDF (reference sequence). Trimming stripped 4 bases from V and 12 bases from J, with 13 bases between.

Concerning this clonotype itself: An end of the junction differs from the germline gene, which may be a read error. The V gene is TRBV12-3 or TRBV12-4, the J gene TRBJ1-2; a weak D match, TRBD1 (6 bases). The CDR3 spans 14 residues. The DNA of the CDR3 is TGCGCCAGCAGCGCGGACAGAGCTAACTATGGCTACACCTTC. It specifies CASSADRANYGYTF.

The rearrangement uses TRBV10-3 and TRBJ2-2, with unresolved D. Germline V gene lookup returns CDR1 ENHRY and CDR2 SYGVKD. This CDR3 contains 12 residues. V lost 4 bases and J lost 2, with 2 bases in between. CDR3 sequence (DNA): TGTGCCATCAGTGCTAACACCGGGGAGCTGTTTTTT. As protein: CAISANTGELFF.

This clonotype was counted ten times or more. The chain links TRBV7-9 to TRBJ1-2; 8 nucleotides line up with TRBD1. The CDR3 sequence is 16 residues long. The V segment lost 5 bases and the J segment 1 base; nucleotides outside the gene matches: 9. Germline values: CDR1 SEHNR, CDR2 FQNEAQ (reference sequence). The CDR3 loop reads CASSPDRGLDNYGYTF. CDR3 bases: TGTGCCAGCAGCCCTGACAGGGGCCTCGATAACTATGGCTACACCTTC. Filled out from reference TRBV7-9 and TRBJ1-2, the complete variable domain reads DTGVSQNPRHKITKRGQNVTFRCDPISEHNRLYWYRQTLGQGPEFLTYFQNEAQLEKSRLLSDRFSAERPKGSFSTLEIQRTEQGDSAMYLCASSPDRGLDNYGYTFGSGTRLTVV.

The CDR3, as DNA: TGTGCCAGCAGCCAGGGACCTAATCACAATGAGCAGTACTTC. Protein sequence: CASSQGPNHNEQYF. V gene TRBV3-1 combines with J gene TRBJ2-5; D possibly uses TRBD1 or TRBD2 (5 bases each). There are 14 residues in the CDR3. With 3 bases removed from V and 11 bases from J, the gap between germline ends came to 19 bases. CDR1 LGHDT and CDR2 YNNKEL come from the germline V gene (reference sequence).

In this sample, this clonotype turned up a few times. The J gene is TRBJ2-5, the V gene TRBV12-3 or TRBV12-4; 7 bases line up with TRBD2. Trimming removed 7 bases from V and 7 bases from J; junction bases left unmatched: 12. This CDR3 has 14 residues. This CDR3 is CASKVLAVYGTQYF. The CDR3 nucleotides read TGTGCCAGCAAGGTCCTAGCGGTTTATGGGACCCAGTACTTC.

The chain carries TRBV20-1 and TRBJ2-5, with D possibly called TRBD1 or TRBD2 (5 bases each). This CDR3 is built from 12 residues. The germline CDR1 and CDR2 sequences are DFQATT and SNEGSKA (reference sequence). Trimming removed 5 bases at V and 1 base at J, with 8 bases between. The CDR3 loop is CSAPGLQETQYF. The CDR3 coding sequence is TGCAGTGCTCCGGGGCTCCAAGAGACCCAGTACTTC.

This clonotype was counted many times. This chain links TRBV6-1 with TRBJ2-1; unclear D gene. Germline V gene sequence: CDR1 MNHNS, CDR2 SASEGT. This CDR3 is built from 15 residues. Trimming left V 5 bases short and J 4 bases short, with 15 bases between. The CDR3 sequence is CASSQERHLYNEQFF. CDR3 in DNA: TGTGCCAGCAGTCAGGAACGACACCTATACAATGAGCAGTTCTTC.

The chain couples TRBV29-1 to TRBJ2-4; 8 nucleotides match TRBD1. The DNA end is more similar to TRBJ2-7, so the J call may be wrong. The CDR3 extends over 13 amino acids. Germline V gives CDR1 SQVTM, CDR2 ANQGSEA. The CDR3 coding sequence is TGCAGCGTTGAAGAACTGACAGGGGACGAGCAGTACTTC. The encoded protein is CSVEELTGDEQYF.

This clonotype was seen many times. CDR3 loop: CASSLTPPTQYF. The CDR3 coding sequence is TGTGCCAGCAGCTTAACCCCGCCCACGCAGTATTTT. The chain employs TRBV7-2 and TRBJ2-3, with D uncertain. With 2 bases removed from V and 9 bases from J, the gap between germline ends came to 9 bases. CDR3 size: 12 residues. The V gene's germline CDR1 is SGHTA and CDR2 FQGNSA.

V is TRBV4-1 and J is TRBJ2-1; 9 nucleotides agree with TRBD2. Trimming removed 0 bases from V and 10 bases from J; junction bases left unmatched: 4. The CDR3 is 14 amino acids. Germline-derived CDR1 and CDR2 are MGHRA and YSYEKL. CDR3 sequence: CASSQEGGLAEQFF. The CDR3 coding sequence is TGCGCCAGCAGCCAAGAGGGCGGACTAGCGGAGCAGTTCTTC.

This clonotype was detected only a few times. This chain uses TRBV4-1 with TRBJ1-2; possibly TRBD1 for D (6 bases). The CDR3 has 14 amino acids. The V and J ends lost 1 base and 5 bases respectively, with 11 bases between them. Germline CDR1 and CDR2: MGHRA and YSYEKL. This CDR3 is CASSQAAGTYGYTF. The CDR3 DNA follows: TGCGCCAGCAGCCAAGCGGCAGGGACATATGGCTACACCTTC.

This sequence joins TRBV10-3 and TRBJ2-5; D is perhaps TRBD2 (5 bases). With 4 bases removed from V and 1 base from J, the gap between germline ends came to 13 bases. The CDR3 is 15 amino acids. The germline gives CDR1 ENHRY, CDR2 SYGVKD. The CDR3, as DNA: TGTGCCATCAGTGCATCTTTGGGGAGCCAAGAGACCCAGTACTTC. Amino acid sequence: CAISASLGSQETQYF.

This clonotype was seen at least ten times. The CDR3 DNA reads TGTGCCTCAAGTGCCGGGACAGACACGAAAGCTAACTATGGCTACACCTTC. Protein product: CASSAGTDTKANYGYTF. The chain has TRBV2 and TRBJ1-2; the match to TRBD1 covers 7 bases. This CDR3 spans 17 amino acids. V dropped 11 bases and J dropped 0; count of bases not matched to a gene: 18. Germline assignment: CDR1 SNHLY and CDR2 FYNNEI.

This clonotype occurred many times. V is TRBV6-6 and J is TRBJ2-1; D ambiguous. Trimming cost V 2 bases and J 4 bases, with 9 bases left between them. CDR3 length equals 14 residues. Germline V gene lookup returns CDR1 MNHNY and CDR2 SVGAGI (reference sequence). For the CDR3, the DNA is TGTGCCAGCAGTTACCCCGACACTTACAATGAGCAGTTCTTC. Protein sequence: CASSYPDTYNEQFF.

The sample holds a few counts of this clonotype. The chain employs TRBV7-9 and TRBJ1-2, with TRBD1 matching over 7 bases. The CDR3 is made up of 17 amino acids. Germline V gives CDR1 SEHNR, CDR2 FQNEAQ (reference sequence). Trimming cost V 5 bases and J 0 bases; bases outside gene matches: 12. CDR3 protein: CASSTPDRVVANYGYTF. DNA for the CDR3: TGTGCCAGCAGCACACCCGACAGGGTGGTTGCTAACTATGGCTACACCTTC.

About this clonotype: This may be a read error: a much more frequent sequence differs by one nucleotide. V and J are TRBV4-1 and TRBJ2-5, with D maybe TRBD2 (7 bases). V lost 0 bases to trimming and J lost 11 bases, with 10 bases between them. CDR3 length: 12 amino acids. Germline V gives CDR1 MGHRA, CDR2 YSYEKL. CDR3 nucleotides: TGCGCCAGCAGCCAAGATAGGGGGGGGCAGTACTTC. Its protein is CASSQDRGGQYF.

The chain is built from TRBV4-2 and TRBJ2-5; D assignment may be TRBD1 or TRBD2 (5 bases each). The germline CDR1 and CDR2 sequences are LGHNA and YNFKEQ. V lost 2 bases to trimming and J lost 3 bases, with 10 bases between them. This CDR3 spans 14 amino acids. This chain's CDR3 is CASSQSGREETQYF. Written as DNA, the CDR3 is TGTGCCAGCAGCCAATCAGGGCGGGAAGAGACCCAGTACTTC.

About this clonotype: At one of its ends the junction is not consistent with the germline gene, which may arise from a read error. The chain employs TRBV10-3 and TRBJ2-5; the match to TRBD2 covers 7 bases. CDR1 and CDR2 from the germline V gene are ENHRY and SYGVKD. The CDR3 totals 14 residues. DNA of the CDR3: TGTGCCACCAGTAATCGAGCGGGGCAAGAGACCCAGTACTTC. This translates into CATSNRAGQETQYF.

The rearrangement joins TRBV7-2 to TRBJ2-4, with TRBD2 matching 8 bases. This CDR3 region has 16 residues. Germline trimming cut 0 bases from V and 7 bases from J; bases unmatched to any gene: 8. Germline loops: CDR1 SGHTA, CDR2 FQGNSA. The CDR3 DNA follows: TGTGCCAGCAGCTTAGCGTTTAGCCAGCGGGGGAACATTCAGTACTTC. This codes for CASSLAFSQRGNIQYF.

This clonotype was seen a handful of times. This chain uses TRBV4-3 with TRBJ2-1, with D tentatively TRBD2 (5 bases). Germline assignment: CDR1 LGHNA and CDR2 YSLEER. The CDR3 spans 12 residues. Trimming took off 4 bases at V and 10 bases at J, with 11 bases between the two ends. This CDR3 is CASSLLPGEQFF. The CDR3 nucleotides are TGCGCCAGCAGCCTACTCCCGGGGGAGCAGTTCTTC.

For this clonotype: This clone may be a read error of a much larger clone one base away. The chain recombines TRBV29-1 with TRBJ2-7; 8 bases align to TRBD1. Matching the DNA end better, TRBJ2-5 makes the J call doubtful. Germline loops: CDR1 SQVTM, CDR2 ANQGSEA. The CDR3 has 14 amino acids. Here the CDR3 reads CSVAEGQGSGTQYF. For the CDR3, the DNA is TGCAGCGTTGCGGAAGGACAGGGATCGGGGACCCAGTACTTC.

The chain joins TRBV28 to TRBJ1-5; a possible D gene is TRBD1 (6 bases). The CDR3 is made up of 13 amino acids. V shed 5 bases and J shed 6 bases, with 11 bases lying between them. CDR1 is MDHEN, CDR2 SYDVKM, per germline. This CDR3 is CASSHRVAQPQHF. Here the CDR3 DNA reads TGTGCCAGCAGTCACAGGGTGGCTCAGCCCCAGCATTTT.

J is TRBJ1-1 and V is TRBV4-3; TRBD1 aligns across 9 bases. This CDR3 has 14 residues. The V gene's germline CDR1 is LGHNA and CDR2 YSLEER. J was trimmed by 11 bases and V by 0 bases; bases with no gene match: 7. The CDR3 DNA is TGCGCCAGCAGCCAAGATTGGGGGACAGGGCAGGCTTTCTTT. Translating it yields CASSQDWGTGQAFF.

This chain uses TRBV6-6 with TRBJ1-2; D uncertain. Trimming left V 5 bases short and J 0 bases short, with 10 bases between. The CDR3 runs to 14 residues. The germline CDR1 and CDR2 sequences are MNHNY and SVGAGI (reference sequence). The CDR3 DNA is TGTGCCAGCAGTGGACGGGTCTCTAACTATGGCTACACCTTC. Amino acid sequence: CASSGRVSNYGYTF.

This chain connects TRBV12-3 or TRBV12-4 to TRBJ2-1, with TRBD1 as a possible D gene (6 bases). The tail of the sequence fits TRBJ2-7 better, so the J call may be wrong. CDR3 length: 16 residues. CDR3 region: CASSFRGGSSYNEQYF. DNA of the CDR3: TGTGCCAGCAGTTTCCGTGGGGGCAGCTCCTACAATGAGCAGTACTTC.